The present entry profiles one T cell receptor beta chain with its context. What this receptor recognizes is not known. One base away there is no much larger clone; base qualities are not given. The record originates from a study of identical twins' blood T cells (dated by TCRdb to about 2013). About the investigation overall: Some 51 million Illumina reads were obtained across some twelve libraries, comprising six alpha-chain and six beta-chain libraries. TCR alpha and beta chain repertoires of three pairs of monozygous twins were compared using next-generation sequencing to assess genetic influence on repertoire formation. What the authors observed across the whole study: The count of CDR3 clonotypes shared by two donors depended mainly on the product of the two donors' cloneset sizes, and twins did not clearly depart from this trend. V gene usage was reported to be markedly more similar within twin pairs than between unrelated donors, even among non-selected out-of-frame TCRbeta clonotypes. Among the most abundant TCRbeta clonotypes, each donor shared more CDR3 sequences with her twin than with unrelated donors. The proposed role of the TCRalpha J segment in MHC recognition during thymic selection was stated to require validation by independent studies. Because the twins were reared together, environmental influences could not be excluded as an explanation for twin similarity.

Six healthy women forming three monozygous twin pairs were used as donors. All three twin pairs had been raised together and were thought likely to have encountered the same vaccines and infectious agents. TCR cDNA libraries were prepared from RNA that had been isolated from peripheral blood mononuclear cells. CDR1 SEHNR and CDR2 FQNEAQ were looked up in the germline V gene (reference sequence). From cysteine to phenylalanine, the CDR3 is 12 amino acids long. Just CDR3 DNA is preserved here, 36 bases in frame from base 1. V and J lose 4 bases and 2 bases, and a span of 4 bases separates them. Library method: 5' RACE. Sequencer: Illumina Genome Analyzer IIx. To prepare the RNA-based TCR cDNA libraries, a previously described protocol was followed, with several modifications. To prevent cross-contamination, sample-specific barcodes were added to both ends of each TCR cDNA library during cDNA synthesis and amplification. From the authors' description of their analysis: Each library contained about 2.2 to 4 million CDR3-containing reads, and somewhere between about 100,000 and nearly 500,000 clonotypes were identified for each individual. Reads with improper barcode index combinations were discarded, and clonesets were then built for each library with the MiTCR software. While assembling CDR3 clonotypes, MiTCR filtered or rescued low-quality reads and corrected PCR and sequencing errors. Artificial out-of-frame clonotypes were mapped to in-frame sequences, with one indel allowed in the CDR3, and then removed. Similarity in V and J gene usage between donors was calculated as the Jensen-Shannon divergence divided by the mean entropy. Clones were called with MiXCR by TCRdb after fastp trimmed the public reads at Q25, and only in-frame beta chains were retained. Records with the same CDR3 protein are collapsed into one entry carrying the most frequent genes and DNA. These V and J calls originate from TCRdb's pipeline instead of the authors' own analysis. The sample yields a few hundred thousand distinct CDR3 sequences; about 28% were counted once. The ten largest clonotypes hold approximately 6.6% of the sample.

The sample consisted of PBMCs. The clonotype was recovered from a woman aged 18 to 49 in good health. Recombination connected TRBV7-9 to TRBJ2-3; the D gene is not confidently resolved. The CDR3 corresponds to CASSWDTDTQYF. DNA sequence: TGTGCCAGCAGCTGGGACACAGATACGCAGTATTTT.